The clone carrying this T cell receptor beta chain has just a few counts. Antigen: not known. TCR sequencing used cDNA made by reverse transcription of extracted RNA. Generated by immunoSEQ multiplex PCR, the TCRdb table keeps only in-frame clones and is missing some. The data contain more than 85,000 clones, 60% to 75% of them singletons. The V end was cut by 3 bases, the J end by 8 bases, with 8 bases between. Germline-derived CDR1 and CDR2 are SEHNR and FQNEAQ (reference sequence). CDR3 length: 12 amino acids. The data stem from a study of CD8+ T cells in alopecia areata. Study information: Each day, treated patients took oral tofacitinib twice, at 5 to 10 mg per dose. The study, taken as a whole, reports: Although TCR sharing was seen in mice, sharing across patients was less clear, possibly for HLA-related reasons.

The treatment: oral pan-JAK inhibitor, 5-10 mg twice daily. Samples from alopecia areata patients were lesional scalp punch biopsies and peripheral blood. The sequencing used CD8+ T cells sorted from blood, collected at week 4, from a patient treated with tofacitinib. The sequence came from a human donor with alopecia areata. This sequence joins TRBV7-9 and TRBJ2-1; D gene uncertain. The CDR3: CASSFWVHEQFF. The CDR3 DNA reads TGTGCCAGCAGCTTCTGGGTTCATGAGCAGTTCTTC.